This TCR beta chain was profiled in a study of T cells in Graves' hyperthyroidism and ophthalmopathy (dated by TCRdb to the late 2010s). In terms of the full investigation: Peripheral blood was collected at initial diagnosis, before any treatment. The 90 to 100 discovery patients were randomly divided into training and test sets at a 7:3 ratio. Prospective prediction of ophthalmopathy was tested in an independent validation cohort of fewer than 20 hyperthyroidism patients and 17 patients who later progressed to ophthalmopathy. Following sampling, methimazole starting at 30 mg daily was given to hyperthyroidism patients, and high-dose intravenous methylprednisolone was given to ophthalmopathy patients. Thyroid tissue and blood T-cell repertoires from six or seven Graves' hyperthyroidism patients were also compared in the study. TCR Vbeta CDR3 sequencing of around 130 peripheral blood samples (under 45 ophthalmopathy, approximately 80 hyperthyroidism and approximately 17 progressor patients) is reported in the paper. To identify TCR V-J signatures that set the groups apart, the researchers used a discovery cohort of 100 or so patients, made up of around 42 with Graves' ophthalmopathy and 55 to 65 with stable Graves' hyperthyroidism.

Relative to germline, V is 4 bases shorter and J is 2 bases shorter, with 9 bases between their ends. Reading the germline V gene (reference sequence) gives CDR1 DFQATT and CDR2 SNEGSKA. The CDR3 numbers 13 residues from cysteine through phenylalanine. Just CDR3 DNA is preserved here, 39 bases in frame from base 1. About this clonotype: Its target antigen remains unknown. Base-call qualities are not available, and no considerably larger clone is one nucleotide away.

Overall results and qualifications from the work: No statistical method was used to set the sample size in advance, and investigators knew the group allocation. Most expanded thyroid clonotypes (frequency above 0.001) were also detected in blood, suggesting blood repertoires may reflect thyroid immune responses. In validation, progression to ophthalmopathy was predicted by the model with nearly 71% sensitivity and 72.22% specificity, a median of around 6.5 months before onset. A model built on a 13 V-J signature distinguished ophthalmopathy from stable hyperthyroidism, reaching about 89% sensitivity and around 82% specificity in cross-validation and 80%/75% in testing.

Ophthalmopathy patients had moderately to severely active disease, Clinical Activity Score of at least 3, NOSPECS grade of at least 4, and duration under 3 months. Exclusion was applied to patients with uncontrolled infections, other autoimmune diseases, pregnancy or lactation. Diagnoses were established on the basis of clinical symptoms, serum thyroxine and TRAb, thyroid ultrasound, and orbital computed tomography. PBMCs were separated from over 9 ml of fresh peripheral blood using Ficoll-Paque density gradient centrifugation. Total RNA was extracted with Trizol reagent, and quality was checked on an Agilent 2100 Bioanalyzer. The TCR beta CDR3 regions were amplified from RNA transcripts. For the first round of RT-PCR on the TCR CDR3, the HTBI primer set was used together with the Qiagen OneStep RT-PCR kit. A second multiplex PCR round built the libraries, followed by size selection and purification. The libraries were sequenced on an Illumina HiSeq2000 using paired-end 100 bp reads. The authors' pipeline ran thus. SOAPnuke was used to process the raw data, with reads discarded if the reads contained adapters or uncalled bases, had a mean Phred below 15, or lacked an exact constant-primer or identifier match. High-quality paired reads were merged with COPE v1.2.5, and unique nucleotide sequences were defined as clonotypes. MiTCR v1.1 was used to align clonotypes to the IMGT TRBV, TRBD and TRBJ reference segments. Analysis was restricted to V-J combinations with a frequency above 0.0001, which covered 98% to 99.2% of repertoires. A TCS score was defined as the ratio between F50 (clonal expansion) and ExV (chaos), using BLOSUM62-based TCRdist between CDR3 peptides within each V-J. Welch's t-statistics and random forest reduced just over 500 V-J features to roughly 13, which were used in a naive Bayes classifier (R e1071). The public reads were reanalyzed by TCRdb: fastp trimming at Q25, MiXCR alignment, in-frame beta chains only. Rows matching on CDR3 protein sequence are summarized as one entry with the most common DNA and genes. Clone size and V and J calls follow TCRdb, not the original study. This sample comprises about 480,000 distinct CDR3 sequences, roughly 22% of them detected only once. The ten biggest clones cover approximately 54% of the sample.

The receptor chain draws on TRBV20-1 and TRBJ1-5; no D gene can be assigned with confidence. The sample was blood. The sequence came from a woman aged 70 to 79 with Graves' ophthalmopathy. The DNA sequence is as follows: TGCAGTGCTAAGTTCGGGGGCAATCAGCCCCAGCATTTT. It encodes CSAKFGGNQPQHF.